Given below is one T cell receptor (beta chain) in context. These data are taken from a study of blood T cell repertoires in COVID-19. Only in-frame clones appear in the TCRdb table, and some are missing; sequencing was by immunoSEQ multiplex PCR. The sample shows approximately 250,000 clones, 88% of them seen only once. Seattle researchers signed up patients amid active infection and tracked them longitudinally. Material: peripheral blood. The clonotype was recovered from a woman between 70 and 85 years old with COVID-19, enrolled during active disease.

The CDR3 spells CASSQEPAGIAGASDTQYF. The CDR3, as DNA: TGCGCCAGCAGCCAAGAACCGGCAGGGATAGCGGGAGCGTCAGATACGCAGTATTTT. The chain has TRBV4-3 and TRBJ2-3; 9 nucleotides align to TRBD2. V lost 0 bases, J lost 4 bases, and 14 bases stayed unmatched. Germline lookup yields CDR1 LGHNA and CDR2 YSLEER. The CDR3 runs 19 residues.